This TCR beta chain was found in a study of T-cell reconstitution after alpha-beta-depleted transplantation in children. Between the trimmed V and J ends, which lost 0 bases and 0 bases, there was a span of 22 bases. CDR1 and CDR2 from the germline V gene are SGHNT and YYREEE (reference sequence). The CDR3 covers 20 residues. Study-wide points: Some patients' high day-60 TCRbeta diversity was attributed to recipient cells surviving conditioning.

The authors prepared the TCRbeta library with unique molecular identifiers. TCRdb itself ran the PCR reads through MiXCR, one entry per CDR3 protein. The table shows fewer than 750,000 distinct CDR3 sequences, with approximately 30% occurring only once. Details on this clonotype: What it binds is unknown.

The chain is built from TRBV5-4 and TRBJ2-1; D is unresolved. The TCR originated in a boy in the first two years of life with Wiskott-Aldrich syndrome, due to receive a stem cell transplant. The sample consisted of PBMCs, taken before TCRalphabeta/CD19-depleted stem cell transplant. CDR3 loop: CASSLVWGTLPMSSYNEQFF. CDR3 in DNA: TGTGCCAGCAGCTTGGTTTGGGGAACGTTACCAATGAGCTCCTACAATGAGCAGTTCTTC.